These 23 T cell receptor beta chains share one sample of origin, sequenced in a study of blood T cell repertoires in COVID-19. Assay: immunoSEQ multiplex PCR; the TCRdb copy retains only in-frame clones and omits some. The data hold fewer than 80,000 clones, with around nine tenths observed a single time. The sequenced sample was peripheral blood. These receptors all stem from an elderly man with COVID-19, enrolled during active disease.

The chain links TRBV13 to TRBJ1-1; 9 bases match TRBD1. Germline lookup yields CDR1 PRHDT and CDR2 FYEKMQ (reference sequence). Trimming cost V 6 bases and J 0 bases; bases outside gene matches: 8. CDR3 length: 16 amino acids. For the CDR3, the DNA is TGTGCCAGCAGACACGGACAGGGGACCTTGAACACTGAAGCTTTCTTT. This encodes CASRHGQGTLNTEAFF.

The chain uses TRBV5-4 and TRBJ2-1; 7 nucleotides match TRBD2. Trimming at V came to 5 bases and at J to 4 bases, leaving 6 bases not matched to a gene. The CDR3 has 14 residues. Germline values: CDR1 SGHNT, CDR2 YYREEE (reference sequence). Written as DNA, the CDR3 is TGTGCCAGCAGTTTTGGGGGGGGTTACAATGAGCAGTTCTTC. It is translated as CASSFGGGYNEQFF.

V and J are TRBV7-2 and TRBJ1-4; TRBD1 agrees at 10 bases. V lost 5 bases to trimming and J lost 3 bases; unmatched junction nucleotides: 6. This CDR3 is 16 amino acids long. CDR1 is SGHTA, CDR2 FQGNSA, per germline. The CDR3 protein is CASSRGQGVANEKLFF. CDR3 sequence (DNA): TGTGCCAGCAGCAGAGGACAGGGGGTGGCTAATGAAAAACTGTTTTTT.

The V call is TRBV24-1, the J call TRBJ2-1; no clear D gene. CDR1 and CDR2 from the germline V gene are KGHDR and SFDVKD. The CDR3 is made up of 12 amino acids. The V end was cut by 9 bases, the J end by 4 bases, with 9 bases between. The CDR3 sequence is CATSGGYNEQFF. The CDR3 bases are TGTGCCACCTCCGGCGGTTACAATGAGCAGTTCTTC.

This clone has just one count. The rearrangement uses TRBV20-1 and TRBJ1-6; TRBD1 might be the D (5 bases). V was cut by 3 bases and J by 6 bases, with 6 bases left in between. The germline V gene has CDR1 DFQATT and CDR2 SNEGSKA (reference sequence). The CDR3 has 12 residues. The CDR3 loop is CSASGANSPLHF. DNA for the CDR3: TGCAGTGCTAGTGGGGCTAATTCACCCCTCCACTTT.

The gene calls are TRBV19 and TRBJ1-1; a weak D match, TRBD1 (6 bases). The CDR3 is 14 amino acids. The V end lost 7 bases, the J end lost 1 base, and 13 bases lay between the germline ends. The germline V gene encodes CDR1 LNHDA and CDR2 SQIVND (reference sequence). CDR3 loop: CASTQTGENTEAFF. CDR3 bases: TGTGCCAGTACACAGACAGGAGAGAACACTGAAGCTTTCTTT.

This clone was observed a single time. CDR3 in DNA: TGTGCCAGCAGCTTGGAATTTGCAGGGATCTATGGCTACACCTTC. Its protein product is CASSLEFAGIYGYTF. This chain joins TRBV5-6 and TRBJ1-2; D possibly corresponds to TRBD1 (5 bases). The CDR3 covers 15 residues. In germline, CDR1 is SGHDT, CDR2 YYEEEE. Deletions cut 0 bases from V and 4 bases from J, with 13 bases between.

The genes are TRBV13 and TRBJ1-6; the D gene is possibly TRBD1 (6 bases). V lost 7 bases and J 5 bases, leaving 21 bases between the germline ends. CDR3 length: 17 residues. Germline V gene data show CDR1 as PRHDT and CDR2 as FYEKMQ (reference sequence). This chain's CDR3 is CASNFFGQSGNNSPLHF. CDR3 sequence (DNA): TGTGCCAGCAACTTCTTTGGACAGAGTGGAAATAATTCACCCCTCCACTTT.

This chain connects TRBV28 to TRBJ1-1; D is unresolved. V lost 3 bases and J 4 bases, leaving 12 bases between the germline ends. The CDR3 runs 14 residues. In germline, CDR1 is MDHEN, CDR2 SYDVKM. The CDR3, as DNA: TGTGCCAGCAGTTTGCGGCAGCTCATCACTGAAGCTTTCTTT. Residues: CASSLRQLITEAFF. The full variable domain, completed using reference TRBV28 and TRBJ1-1, is DVKVTQSSRYLVKRTGEKVFLECVQDMDHENMFWYRQDPGLGLRLIYFSYDVKMKEKGDIPEGYSVSREKKERFSLILESASTNQTSMYLCASSLRQLITEAFFGQGTRLTVV.

This clone was seen just once. The chain has TRBV2 and TRBJ1-6; possibly TRBD1 for D (5 bases). This CDR3 contains 15 residues. Looked up from germline, CDR1 is SNHLY and CDR2 is FYNNEI. With 2 bases removed from V and 5 bases from J, the gap between germline ends came to 10 bases. Here the CDR3 DNA reads TGTGCCAGCAGTGAAAGCCAGGGAAATAATTCACCCCTCCACTTT. Translating it yields CASSESQGNNSPLHF.

The chain links TRBV7-8 to TRBJ2-5; the D gene is possibly TRBD1 (6 bases). V lost 5 bases and J lost 4, with 23 bases in between. This CDR3 is built from 17 residues. Per the germline V gene, CDR1 is SGHVS and CDR2 is FQNEAQ. CDR3 in amino acids: CASSETRGTFIPETQYF. The CDR3 nucleotides read TGTGCCAGCAGCGAGACCCGTGGGACATTCATCCCAGAGACCCAGTACTTC.

For the CDR3, the DNA is TGTGCCAGCAGTTCCCTGAGGAGCAATCAGCCCCAGCATTTT. Protein product: CASSSLRSNQPQHF. The chain joins TRBV27 to TRBJ1-5, with D unresolved. Deletions cut 4 bases from V and 1 base from J, with 8 bases between. The CDR3 length is 14 residues. Germline V gives CDR1 MNHEY, CDR2 SMNVEV (reference sequence).

V usage is TRBV19 and J usage is TRBJ1-2; weak D call: TRBD1 (6 bases). The CDR3 consists of 12 residues. Germline V gene data show CDR1 as LNHDA and CDR2 as SQIVND (reference sequence). V was clipped by 3 bases and J by 4 bases, with 6 bases between them. The chain's CDR3 is CASSMDSYGYTF. The DNA for the CDR3 is TGTGCCAGTAGTATGGACAGCTATGGCTACACCTTC.

The V gene is TRBV2, the J gene TRBJ1-3; TRBD1 is a possible D gene (5 bases). The CDR3 runs 15 residues. Germline V gives CDR1 SNHLY, CDR2 FYNNEI. V lost 1 base, J lost 2 bases, and 9 bases lay in between. CDR3 region: CASSEVRATGNTIYF. CDR3 coding DNA: TGTGCCAGCAGTGAAGTCAGGGCAACTGGAAACACCATATATTTT.

This chain joins TRBV5-5 and TRBJ1-2; 7 positions match TRBD1. Germline V gene lookup returns CDR1 SGHKS and CDR2 YYEKEE (reference sequence). The CDR3 length is 15 residues. V lost 4 bases to trimming and J lost 6 bases; unmatched junction nucleotides: 12. The CDR3 DNA is TGTGCCAGCAGCGCCGAGGACAGGCTTGGGGATGGCTACACCTTC. The encoded protein is CASSAEDRLGDGYTF.

V is TRBV7-2 and J is TRBJ1-1, with 7 bases matching TRBD1. With 5 bases clipped from V and 5 bases from J, the junction kept 11 bases outside the gene matches. This CDR3 has 15 amino acids. From germline, CDR1 is SGHTA and CDR2 FQGNSA. Here the CDR3 DNA reads TGTGCCAGCAGCCCCAGACAGGGTGTGGAGACTGAAGCTTTCTTT. Its translation: CASSPRQGVETEAFF.

The chain recombines TRBV28 with TRBJ2-2; TRBD1 is a possible D gene (6 bases). The V end was cut by 6 bases, the J end by 1 base, with 6 bases between. The CDR3 length is 13 residues. CDR1 is MDHEN, CDR2 SYDVKM, per germline. The CDR3 DNA reads TGTGCCAGCAGGGGACAGAACACCGGGGAGCTGTTTTTT. This sequence encodes CASRGQNTGELFF.

This chain connects TRBV6-4 to TRBJ1-1; D may be TRBD1 (5 bases). The CDR3 contains 13 residues. CDR1 and CDR2 from the germline V gene are MRHNA and SNTAGT. The V and J ends lost 3 bases and 5 bases respectively, with 10 bases between them. The CDR3 sequence is CASSEGRATEAFF. In nucleotides, the CDR3 is TGTGCCAGCAGTGAAGGCAGGGCAACTGAAGCTTTCTTT.

The genes are TRBV7-9 and TRBJ2-2, with D perhaps TRBD1 (5 bases). CDR3 length equals 15 residues. V shed 3 bases and J shed 0 bases, with 8 bases lying between them. The germline gives CDR1 SEHNR, CDR2 FQNEAQ (reference sequence). In DNA form, the CDR3 reads TGTGCCAGCAGCTTTGAACAGGCGAACACCGGGGAGCTGTTTTTT. The encoded protein is CASSFEQANTGELFF.

The chain is built from TRBV6-5 and TRBJ1-2; D not resolved. Trimming pared 4 bases from V and 1 base from J, leaving 13 bases between. The CDR3 length is 15 residues. Germline-derived CDR1 and CDR2 are MNHEY and SVGAGI. The CDR3 nucleotides are TGTGCCAGCAGTTCTTACGTCCGCTATAACTATGGCTACACCTTC. It yields the protein CASSSYVRYNYGYTF.

This chain joins TRBV2 and TRBJ1-1, with TRBD1 identical over 10 bases. Germline CDR1 is SNHLY and CDR2 is FYNNEI. V was clipped by 7 bases and J by 12 bases; unmatched bases: 14. This CDR3 spans 14 amino acids. CDR3 protein: CASTRPTGGAHPFF. CDR3 nucleotides: TGTGCCAGCACCCGACCGACAGGGGGCGCGCACCCTTTCTTT.

The J gene is TRBJ1-4, the V gene TRBV9, with D tentatively TRBD1 (6 bases). CDR3 length: 13 amino acids. V was pared by 7 bases and J by 3 bases, with 10 bases between. From germline, CDR1 is SGDLS and CDR2 YYNGEE. CDR3 protein: CASARTANEKLFF. The CDR3 nucleotides are TGTGCCAGCGCTCGGACAGCTAATGAAAAACTGTTTTTT.

The rearrangement links TRBV5-5 to TRBJ2-2; a weak D match, TRBD2 (5 bases). Germline V gene data show CDR1 as SGHKS and CDR2 as YYEKEE (reference sequence). With 4 bases removed from V and 2 bases from J, the gap between germline ends came to 15 bases. This CDR3 has 16 amino acids. The CDR3 loop is CASSATGLTNTGELFF. CDR3 bases: TGTGCCAGCAGCGCTACCGGACTCACTAACACCGGGGAGCTGTTTTTT.